This T cell receptor (beta chain) was obtained from a study of T cells expressing NK-cell markers. Study information: Researchers got TCR beta repertoires out of sorted CD3+CD56+NKG2C+, CD3+CD56+NKG2C- and CD3+CD56-NKG2C+ T cells.

Germline CDR1 reads SQVTM; CDR2 reads ANQGSEA. The CDR3 has 14 amino acids. TCRdb reprocessed the 5' RACE reads and stores each CDR3 protein as one record, lacking DNA. The sample data list about 550,000 distinct CDR3 sequences. The chain joins TRBV29-1 to TRBJ2-1; the TCRdb call, TRBD2, lacks DNA for checking. The clonotype comes from a young man in good health. Sequenced material: blood T cells: a sorted CD56 or NKG2C T cell subset, CD4+ or CD8+ T cells, or bulk PBMC T cells (not recorded which). This CDR3 reads CSVRLAGVVNEQFF.